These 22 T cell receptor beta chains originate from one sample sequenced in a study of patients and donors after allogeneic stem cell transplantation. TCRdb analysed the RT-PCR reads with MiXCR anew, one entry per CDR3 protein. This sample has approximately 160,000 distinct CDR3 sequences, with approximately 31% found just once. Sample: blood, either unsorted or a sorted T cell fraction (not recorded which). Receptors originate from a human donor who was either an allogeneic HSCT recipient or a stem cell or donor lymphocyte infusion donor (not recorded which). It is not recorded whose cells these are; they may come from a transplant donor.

DNA for the CDR3: TGCGCCAGCAGCCAAGGGGCGGCGACAGGGTTTAACACCGGGGAGCTGTTTTTT. Amino acids: CASSQGAATGFNTGELFF. The chain joins TRBV4-3 to TRBJ2-2; TRBD1 agrees at 7 bases. The CDR3 has 18 amino acids. Germline CDR1 and CDR2: LGHNA and YSLEER. V was pared by 1 base and J by 2 bases, with 10 bases of the junction left unmatched.

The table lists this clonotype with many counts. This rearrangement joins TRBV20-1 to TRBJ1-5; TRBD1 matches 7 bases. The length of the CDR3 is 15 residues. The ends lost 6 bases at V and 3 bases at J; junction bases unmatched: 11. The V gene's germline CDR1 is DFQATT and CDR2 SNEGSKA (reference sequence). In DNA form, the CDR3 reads TGCAGTGCAAGAAGACAGGAGGGGGCCAATCAGCCCCAGCATTTT. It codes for CSARRQEGANQPQHF.

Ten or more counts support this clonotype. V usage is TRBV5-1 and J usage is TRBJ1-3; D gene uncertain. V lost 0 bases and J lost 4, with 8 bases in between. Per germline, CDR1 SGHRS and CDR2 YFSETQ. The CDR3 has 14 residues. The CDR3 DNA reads TGCGCCAGCAGCTTGGCCGGGTACGGAAACACCATATATTTT. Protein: CASSLAGYGNTIYF.

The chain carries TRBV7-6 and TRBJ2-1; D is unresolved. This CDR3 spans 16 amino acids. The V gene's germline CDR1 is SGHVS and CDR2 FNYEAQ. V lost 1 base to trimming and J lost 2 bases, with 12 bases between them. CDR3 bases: TGTGCCAGCAGCTTAGTAGGTCAGCCGACCTACAATGAGCAGTTCTTC. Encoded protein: CASSLVGQPTYNEQFF.

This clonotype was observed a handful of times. In nucleotides, the CDR3 is TGTGCCAGCAGCTTAGATCCTCGGGGTCAAAAAAATGAAGCTTTCTTT. Protein sequence: CASSLDPRGQKNEAFF. The rearrangement uses TRBV7-9 and TRBJ1-1; D ambiguous. Germline V gene lookup returns CDR1 SEHNR and CDR2 FQNEAQ (reference sequence). Trimming took off 1 base at V and 7 bases at J, with 19 bases between the two ends. The CDR3 is 16 amino acids. Full variable domain (outside the CDR3, taken from reference TRBV7-9 and TRBJ1-1): DTGVSQNPRHKITKRGQNVTFRCDPISEHNRLYWYRQTLGQGPEFLTYFQNEAQLEKSRLLSDRFSAERPKGSFSTLEIQRTEQGDSAMYLCASSLDPRGQKNEAFFGQGTRLTVV.

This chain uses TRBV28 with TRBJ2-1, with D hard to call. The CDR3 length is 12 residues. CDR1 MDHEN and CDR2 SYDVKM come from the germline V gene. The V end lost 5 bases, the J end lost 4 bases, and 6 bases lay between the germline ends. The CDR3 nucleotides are TGTGCCAGCAGTCGATCATACAATGAGCAGTTCTTC. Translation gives CASSRSYNEQFF.

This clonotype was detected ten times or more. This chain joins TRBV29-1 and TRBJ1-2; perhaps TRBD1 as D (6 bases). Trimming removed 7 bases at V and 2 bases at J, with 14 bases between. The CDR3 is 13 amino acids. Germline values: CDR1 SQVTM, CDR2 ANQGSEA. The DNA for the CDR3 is TGCAGCGCTAAAGAGGGGGTCAACTATGGCTACACCTTC. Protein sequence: CSAKEGVNYGYTF.

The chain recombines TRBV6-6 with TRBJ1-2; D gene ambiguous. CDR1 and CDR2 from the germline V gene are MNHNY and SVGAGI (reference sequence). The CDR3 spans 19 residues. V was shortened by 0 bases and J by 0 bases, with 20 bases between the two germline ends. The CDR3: CASSYSAFRDSQANYGYTF. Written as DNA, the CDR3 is TGTGCCAGCAGTTACTCGGCGTTTAGAGACTCTCAAGCTAACTATGGCTACACCTTC.

The CDR3: CASSQQVSGYEQYF. For the CDR3, the DNA is TGTGCCAGCAGCCAACAAGTATCCGGGTACGAGCAGTACTTC. V gene TRBV3-1 combines with J gene TRBJ2-7, with D uncertain. V dropped 2 bases and J dropped 4 bases, with 12 bases sitting between them. This CDR3 contains 14 residues. Germline lookup yields CDR1 LGHDT and CDR2 YNNKEL (reference sequence).

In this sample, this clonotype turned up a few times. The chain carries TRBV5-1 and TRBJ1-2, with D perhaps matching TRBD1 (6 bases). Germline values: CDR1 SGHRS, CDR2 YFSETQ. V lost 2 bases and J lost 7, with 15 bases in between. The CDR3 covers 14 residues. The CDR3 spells CASSFAQGVFGYTF. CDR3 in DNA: TGCGCCAGCAGCTTCGCACAGGGCGTCTTTGGCTACACCTTC. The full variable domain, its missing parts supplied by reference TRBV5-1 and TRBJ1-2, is KAGVTQTPRYLIKTRGQQVTLSCSPISGHRSVSWYQQTPGQGLQFLFEYFSETQRNKGNFPGRFSGRQFSNSRSEMNVSTLELGDSALYLCASSFAQGVFGYTFGSGTRLTVV.

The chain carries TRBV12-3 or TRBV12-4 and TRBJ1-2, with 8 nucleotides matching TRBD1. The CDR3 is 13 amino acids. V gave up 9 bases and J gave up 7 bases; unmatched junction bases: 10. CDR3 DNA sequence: TGTGCCAGTACGCAGGGGGCCTTTCTTGGCTACACCTTC. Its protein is CASTQGAFLGYTF.

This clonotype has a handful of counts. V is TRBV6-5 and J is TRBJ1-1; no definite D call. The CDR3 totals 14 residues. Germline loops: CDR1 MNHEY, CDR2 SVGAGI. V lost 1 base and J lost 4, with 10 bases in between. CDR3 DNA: TGTGCCAGCAGTTACTTTGGGCGGGGCACTGAAGCTTTCTTT. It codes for CASSYFGRGTEAFF.

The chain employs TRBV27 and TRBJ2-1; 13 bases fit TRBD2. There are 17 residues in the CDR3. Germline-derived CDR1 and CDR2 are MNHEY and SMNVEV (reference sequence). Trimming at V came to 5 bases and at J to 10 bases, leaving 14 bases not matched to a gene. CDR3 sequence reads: CASSPTGLAGKRGEQFF. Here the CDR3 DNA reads TGTGCCAGCAGTCCCACGGGACTAGCGGGAAAAAGAGGGGAGCAGTTCTTC.

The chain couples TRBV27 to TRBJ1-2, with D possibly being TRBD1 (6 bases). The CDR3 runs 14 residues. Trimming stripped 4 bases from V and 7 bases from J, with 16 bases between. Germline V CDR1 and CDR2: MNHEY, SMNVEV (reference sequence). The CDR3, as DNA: TGTGCCAGCAGTTGGGCAGGGGAAGAAGGTGGCTACACCTTC. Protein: CASSWAGEEGGYTF.

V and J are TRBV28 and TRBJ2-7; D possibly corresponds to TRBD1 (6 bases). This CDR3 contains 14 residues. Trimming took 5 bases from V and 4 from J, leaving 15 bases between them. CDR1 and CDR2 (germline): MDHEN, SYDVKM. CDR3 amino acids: CASSKHTGIYEQYF. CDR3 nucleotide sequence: TGTGCCAGCAGTAAGCACACAGGGATATACGAGCAGTACTTC.

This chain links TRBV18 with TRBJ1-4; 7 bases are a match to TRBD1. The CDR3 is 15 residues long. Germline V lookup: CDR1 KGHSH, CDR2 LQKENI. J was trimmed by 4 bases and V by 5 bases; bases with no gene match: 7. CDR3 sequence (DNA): TGTGCCAGCTCAGAACAGGGACAGCTTAATGAAAAACTGTTTTTT. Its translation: CASSEQGQLNEKLFF.

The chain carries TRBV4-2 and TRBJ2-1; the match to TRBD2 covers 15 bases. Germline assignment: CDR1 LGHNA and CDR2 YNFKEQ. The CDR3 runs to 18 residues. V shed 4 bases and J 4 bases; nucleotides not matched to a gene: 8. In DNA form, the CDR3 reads TGTGCCAGCAGCCCCTACGGACTAGCGGGAGGGGGATACAATGAGCAGTTCTTC. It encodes CASSPYGLAGGGYNEQFF.

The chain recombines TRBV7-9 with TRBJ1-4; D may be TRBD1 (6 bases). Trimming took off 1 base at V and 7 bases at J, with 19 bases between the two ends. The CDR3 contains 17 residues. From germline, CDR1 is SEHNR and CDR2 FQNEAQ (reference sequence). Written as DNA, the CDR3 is TGTGCCAGCAGCTTAGACCGCTGGGGGGCGATCCGTGAAAAACTGTTTTTT. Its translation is CASSLDRWGAIREKLFF.

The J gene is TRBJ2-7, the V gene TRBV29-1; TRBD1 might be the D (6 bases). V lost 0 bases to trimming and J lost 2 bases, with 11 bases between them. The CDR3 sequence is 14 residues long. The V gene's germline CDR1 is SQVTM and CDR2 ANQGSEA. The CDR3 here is CSVEDAGETYEQYF. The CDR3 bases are TGCAGCGTTGAAGATGCAGGGGAAACCTACGAGCAGTACTTC.

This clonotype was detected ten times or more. CDR3 nucleotide sequence: TGTGCCAGCAGCTTACTACGTGGGAACACTGAAGCTTTCTTT. It is translated as CASSLLRGNTEAFF. This chain connects TRBV7-9 to TRBJ1-1; D not certain. CDR1 is SEHNR and CDR2 is FQNEAQ in the germline V gene (reference sequence). With 2 bases removed from V and 1 base from J, the gap between germline ends came to 8 bases. The CDR3 runs to 14 residues.

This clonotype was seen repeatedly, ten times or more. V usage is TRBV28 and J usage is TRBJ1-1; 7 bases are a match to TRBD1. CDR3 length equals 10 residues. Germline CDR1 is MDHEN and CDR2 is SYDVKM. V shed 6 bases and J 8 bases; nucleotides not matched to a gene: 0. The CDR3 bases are TGTGCCAGCAGGGACAGGGAAGCTTTCTTT. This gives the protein CASRDREAFF.

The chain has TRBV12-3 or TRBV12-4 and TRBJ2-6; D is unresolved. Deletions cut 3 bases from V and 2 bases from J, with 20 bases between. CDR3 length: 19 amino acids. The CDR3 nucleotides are TGTGCCAGCAGTTTCTCCATGGACCGACTGGAAGCTGGGGCCAACGTCCTGACTTTC. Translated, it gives CASSFSMDRLEAGANVLTF.